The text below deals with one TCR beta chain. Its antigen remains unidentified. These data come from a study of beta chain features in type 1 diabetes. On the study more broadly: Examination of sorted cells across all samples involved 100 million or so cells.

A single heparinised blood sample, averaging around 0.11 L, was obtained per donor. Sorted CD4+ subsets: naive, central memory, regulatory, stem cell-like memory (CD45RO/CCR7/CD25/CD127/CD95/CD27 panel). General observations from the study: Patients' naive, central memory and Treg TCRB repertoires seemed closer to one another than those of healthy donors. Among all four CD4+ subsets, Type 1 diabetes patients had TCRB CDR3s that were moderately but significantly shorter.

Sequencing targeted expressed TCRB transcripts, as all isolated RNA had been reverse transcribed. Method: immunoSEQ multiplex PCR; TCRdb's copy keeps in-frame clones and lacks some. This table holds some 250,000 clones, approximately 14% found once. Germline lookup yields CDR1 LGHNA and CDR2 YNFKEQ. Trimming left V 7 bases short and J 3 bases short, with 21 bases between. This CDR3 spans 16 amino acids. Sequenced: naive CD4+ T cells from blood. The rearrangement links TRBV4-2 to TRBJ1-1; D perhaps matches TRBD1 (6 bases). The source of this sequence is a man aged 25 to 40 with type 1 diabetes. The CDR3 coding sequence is TGTGCCAGCACCCTACAGGGAGATATGAAGGACACTGAAGCTTTCTTT. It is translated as CASTLQGDMKDTEAFF.